This T cell receptor (beta chain) appears in the sequencing data of a study of blood T cell repertoires in COVID-19. The wider study: The analysed material was cDNA or gDNA that came from T cells, B-cell-depleted T cells, or PBMCs.

As originally analysed: Quantification of nucleated cells was approximated via reference gene primer amplification. Using immunoSEQ multiplex PCR, the repertoire was profiled, and TCRdb retains in-frame clones only, with some absent. That table is the source of V, J and clone size, and D and trimming were worked out from the DNA. The data hold fewer than 20,000 clones, with around 90% observed a single time. V was clipped by 2 bases and J by 2 bases; unmatched bases: 7. There are 16 residues in the CDR3. Germline CDR1 and CDR2: SGHTA and FQGNSA. The V and J genes are TRBV7-2 and TRBJ2-7; 9 bases line up with TRBD2. Sequencing used peripheral blood. The source of this sequence is a human donor in a cohort sampled during active COVID-19. DNA for the CDR3: TGTGCCAGCAGCTTAAACCCCGGGACTAGCCCCTACGAGCAGTACTTC. This sequence encodes CASSLNPGTSPYEQYF.